This passage covers 6 T cell receptor beta chains from one sample sequenced in a study of T cells after yellow fever vaccination. TCRdb processed the 5' RACE reads anew with MiXCR; each CDR3 protein has one entry. The data contain approximately 550,000 distinct CDR3 sequences, about 19% of them singletons. Specimen: PBMCs, collected 15 days after the yellow fever booster vaccination. The receptors were gathered from a man under 40 who received the YFV17D yellow fever vaccine.

The rearrangement links TRBV4-2 to TRBJ2-1; D unresolved. The CDR3 is 13 residues long. V was cut by 4 bases and J by 5 bases, with 9 bases left in between. Germline lookup yields CDR1 LGHNA and CDR2 YNFKEQ. The CDR3 DNA reads as TGTGCCAGCAGCCCCAGAGTCCACAATGAGCAGTTCTTC. This encodes CASSPRVHNEQFF.

This clonotype has a handful of counts. The V gene is TRBV7-2, the J gene TRBJ2-2; D is tentatively TRBD1 or TRBD2 (5 bases each). This CDR3 comprises 16 residues. Trimming left V 5 bases short and J 0 bases short, with 13 bases between. Per the germline V gene, CDR1 is SGHTA and CDR2 is FQGNSA. The CDR3: CASSRDRNANTGELFF. The DNA of the CDR3 is TGTGCCAGCAGCCGGGACCGGAACGCGAACACCGGGGAGCTGTTTTTT.

This clonotype appeared a few times. The V call is TRBV18, the J call TRBJ2-7; D is undetermined. Trimming shortened V by 6 bases and J by 5 bases, and 17 bases separated the two germline ends. This CDR3 has 14 amino acids. Germline CDR1 KGHSH, CDR2 LQKENI. The CDR3 loop reads CASSVWSDSNEQYF. The CDR3, as DNA: TGTGCCAGCTCGGTATGGAGTGATAGCAACGAGCAGTACTTC.

This clonotype appeared a few times. The rearrangement links TRBV12-3 or TRBV12-4 to TRBJ1-5, with D perhaps TRBD1 (6 bases). This CDR3 is built from 18 residues. The V gene lost 5 bases and the J gene lost 6 bases, with 26 bases spanning the gap. The DNA for the CDR3 is TGTGCCAGCAGTCTCCATTTCAAAACAGGGTTCCCCGTTCAGCCCCAGCATTTT. Its protein product is CASSLHFKTGFPVQPQHF.

The chain employs TRBV27 and TRBJ1-1; D may be TRBD1 (5 bases). The length of the CDR3 is 13 residues. With 3 bases removed from V and 3 bases from J, the gap between germline ends came to 8 bases. Germline V CDR1 and CDR2: MNHEY, SMNVEV (reference sequence). CDR3 sequence: CASSLRGYTEAFF. As DNA, the CDR3 is TGTGCCAGCAGTTTGCGGGGGTACACTGAAGCTTTCTTT.

The chain uses TRBV14 and TRBJ1-2, with D uncertain. The V and J ends lost 1 base and 5 bases respectively, with 11 bases between them. Germline V gene sequence: CDR1 SGHDN, CDR2 FVKESK. This CDR3 contains 14 residues. The CDR3 spells CASSQVGKSYGYTF. In DNA form, the CDR3 reads TGTGCCAGCAGCCAAGTGGGCAAGTCATATGGCTACACCTTC.